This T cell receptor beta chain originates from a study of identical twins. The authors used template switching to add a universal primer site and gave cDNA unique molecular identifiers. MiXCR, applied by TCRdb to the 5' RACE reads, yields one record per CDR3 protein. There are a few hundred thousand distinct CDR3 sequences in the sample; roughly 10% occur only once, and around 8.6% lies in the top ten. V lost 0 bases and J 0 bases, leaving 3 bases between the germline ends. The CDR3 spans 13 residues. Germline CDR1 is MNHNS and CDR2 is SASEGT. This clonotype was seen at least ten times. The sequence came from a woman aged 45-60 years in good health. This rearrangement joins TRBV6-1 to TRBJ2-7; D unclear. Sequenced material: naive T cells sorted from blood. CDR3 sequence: CASSEAGSYEQYV. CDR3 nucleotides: TGTGCCAGCAGTGAAGCCGGCTCCTACGAGCAGTACGTC.